This T cell receptor (beta chain) was recovered during a study of cytomegalovirus exposure and HLA in healthy donors. Trimming removed 5 bases at V and 0 bases at J, with 17 bases between. The CDR3 loop spans 17 amino acids. Germline V CDR1 and CDR2: SEHNR, FQNEAQ (reference sequence). TCRdb keeps only in-frame clones here, not all; method: immunoSEQ multiplex PCR. The data contain roughly 130,000 clones, 88% of them singletons. Sequencing was done on a sample of PBMCs. This TCR derives from a man aged 25 to 40 in good health and CMV-seronegative. The J gene is TRBJ1-5, the V gene TRBV7-9; D unresolved. The CDR3 reads CASSPAEAVYSNQPQHF. The CDR3 DNA sequence: TGTGCCAGCAGCCCCGCCGAGGCAGTTTATAGCAATCAGCCCCAGCATTTT.